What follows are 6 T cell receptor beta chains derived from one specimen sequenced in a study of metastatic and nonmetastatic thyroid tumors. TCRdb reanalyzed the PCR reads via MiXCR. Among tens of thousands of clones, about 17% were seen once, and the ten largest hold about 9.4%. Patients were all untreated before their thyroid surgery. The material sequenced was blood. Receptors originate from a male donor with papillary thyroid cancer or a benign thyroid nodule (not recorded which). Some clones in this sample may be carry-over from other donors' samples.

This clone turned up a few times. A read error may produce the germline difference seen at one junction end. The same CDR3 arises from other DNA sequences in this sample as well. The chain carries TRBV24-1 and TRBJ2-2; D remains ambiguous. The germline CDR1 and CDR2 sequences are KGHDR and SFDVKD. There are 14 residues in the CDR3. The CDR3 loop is CATSVPGNTGELFF. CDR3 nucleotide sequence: TGTGCCACCAGTGTGCCTGGTAACACCGGTGAGCTGTTTTTT.

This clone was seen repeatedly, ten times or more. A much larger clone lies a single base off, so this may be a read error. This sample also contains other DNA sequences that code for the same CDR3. The chain's CDR3 is CASSSSGSPDTQYF. The DNA for the CDR3 is TGCGCCAGCAGCTCTAGTGGTAGCCCAGATACGCAGTATTTT. The V and J genes are TRBV7-2 and TRBJ2-3; D not resolved. Looked up from germline, CDR1 is SGHTA and CDR2 is FQGNSA. This CDR3 spans 14 amino acids.

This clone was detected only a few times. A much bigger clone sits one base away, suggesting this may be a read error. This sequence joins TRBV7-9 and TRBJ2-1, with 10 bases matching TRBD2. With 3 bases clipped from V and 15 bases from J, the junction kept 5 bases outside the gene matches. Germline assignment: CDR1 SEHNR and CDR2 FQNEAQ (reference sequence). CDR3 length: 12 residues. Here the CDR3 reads CASSFSGGESFF. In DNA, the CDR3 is TGTGCCAGCAGCTTCAGCGGGGGGGAGTCGTTCTTC.

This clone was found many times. The CDR3 loop is CASSSGSLVRGEQYV. The CDR3 DNA reads TGTGCCAGCAGCAGCGGGAGTCTTGTTAGGGGCGAGCAGTACGTC. The chain carries TRBV5-6 and TRBJ2-7; 8 bases align to TRBD2. V dropped 4 bases and J dropped 6; count of bases not matched to a gene: 12. The CDR3 consists of 15 residues. CDR1 is SGHDT and CDR2 is YYEEEE in the germline V gene.

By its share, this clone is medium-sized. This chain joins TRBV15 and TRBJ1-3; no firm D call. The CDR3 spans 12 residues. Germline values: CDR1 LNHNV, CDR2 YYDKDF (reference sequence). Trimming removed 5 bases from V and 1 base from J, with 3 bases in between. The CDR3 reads CATSPSGNTIYF. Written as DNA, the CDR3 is TGTGCCACCAGCCCTTCTGGAAACACCATATATTTT.

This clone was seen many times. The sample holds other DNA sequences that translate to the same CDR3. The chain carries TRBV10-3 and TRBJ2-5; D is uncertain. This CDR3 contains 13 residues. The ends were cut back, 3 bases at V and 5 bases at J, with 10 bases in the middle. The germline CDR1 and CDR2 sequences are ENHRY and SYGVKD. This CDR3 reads CAISDSPSETQYF. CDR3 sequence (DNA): TGTGCCATCAGTGACAGCCCGTCGGAGACCCAGTACTTC.